Below, one T cell receptor beta chain is given with its context. Trimming cost V 7 bases and J 5 bases; bases outside gene matches: 9. Germline loops: CDR1 SNHLY, CDR2 FYNNEI. CDR3 length equals 15 residues. The sample is drawn from a study of PD-1 blockade in classical Hodgkin lymphoma. Some clones are missing from TCRdb's copy, which holds only in-frame ones; the method was immunoSEQ multiplex PCR. The profile shows about 21,000 clones, 74% of them singletons. Each and every patient relapsed after autologous stem cell transplantation, and patients got differing brentuximab vedotin exposure. Sequenced here: peripheral blood mononuclear cells (PBMCs), sampled at baseline. The chain carries TRBV2 and TRBJ2-2; 8 bases map to TRBD1. This sequence was found in a human donor with classical Hodgkin lymphoma. The CDR3 spells CASISTGGWTGELFF. CDR3 DNA: TGTGCCAGCATCAGTACAGGGGGATGGACCGGGGAGCTGTTTTTT.